This T cell receptor (beta chain) was profiled in a study of T-cell memory formation after mild COVID-19. Study-level background: TCR clusters mostly belonged to single donors.

Whole-study results and caveats: Shrinking CD4+ clones were chiefly CM and EM; CD8+ ones were chiefly EMRA. For second-wave clones that peaked at day 37, SARS-CoV-2 specificity went unverified.

A 5'RACE reaction primed in the constant segment made cDNA libraries of TCR alpha and TCR beta, and these carried sample barcodes and UMIs. TCRdb passed the 5' RACE reads through MiXCR, listing each CDR3 protein once. The table lists 350,000 to 450,000 distinct CDR3 sequences, roughly 14% of them singletons. This clonotype was seen ten or more times. Its antigen remains unknown. The CDR3 extends over 15 amino acids. Germline CDR1 and CDR2: SEHNR and FQNEAQ (reference sequence). Trimming pared 10 bases from V and 2 bases from J, leaving 19 bases between. This receptor was obtained from a man younger than 35 who had mild COVID-19 (a few samples of this study predate the infection). Cell type and time point are not known. The chain joins TRBV7-9 to TRBJ2-3; D is perhaps TRBD2 (5 bases). The sequenced sample consisted of PBMCs or a T cell subset sorted from them (not recorded which). CDR3 nucleotide sequence: TGTGCCACCCTCGGGCTAGCCTCCGACACAGATACGCAGTATTTT. Translated: CATLGLASDTDTQYF.